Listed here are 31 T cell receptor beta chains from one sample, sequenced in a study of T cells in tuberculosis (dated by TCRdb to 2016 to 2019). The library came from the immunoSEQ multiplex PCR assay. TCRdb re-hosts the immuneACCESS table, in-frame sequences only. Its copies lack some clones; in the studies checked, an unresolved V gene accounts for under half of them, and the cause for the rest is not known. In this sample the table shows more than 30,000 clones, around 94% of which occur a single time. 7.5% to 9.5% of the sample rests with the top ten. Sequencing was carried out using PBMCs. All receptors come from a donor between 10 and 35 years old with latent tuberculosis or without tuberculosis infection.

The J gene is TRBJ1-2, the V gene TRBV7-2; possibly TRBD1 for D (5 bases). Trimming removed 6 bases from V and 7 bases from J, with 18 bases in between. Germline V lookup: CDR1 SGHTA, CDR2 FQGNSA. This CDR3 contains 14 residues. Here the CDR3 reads CASSLTSEGVGYTF. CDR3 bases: TGTGCCAGCAGTCTAACGAGTGAAGGGGTTGGCTACACCTTC.

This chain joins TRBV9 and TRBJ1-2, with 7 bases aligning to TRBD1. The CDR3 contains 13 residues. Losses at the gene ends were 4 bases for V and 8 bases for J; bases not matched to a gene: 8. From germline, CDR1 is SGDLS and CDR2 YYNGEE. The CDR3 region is CASSTQGGMGYTF. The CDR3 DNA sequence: TGTGCCAGCAGCACCCAGGGGGGAATGGGCTACACCTTC.

CDR3 DNA sequence: TGTGCCAGTAGTTCCCGGACTAGCGGATTTAACAATGAGCAGTTCTTC. This gives the protein CASSSRTSGFNNEQFF. V gene TRBV19 combines with J gene TRBJ2-1, with 10 bases fitting TRBD2. The germline gives CDR1 LNHDA, CDR2 SQIVND (reference sequence). The CDR3 is made up of 16 amino acids. Trimming took 5 bases from V and 5 from J; bases not matched to a gene: 9.

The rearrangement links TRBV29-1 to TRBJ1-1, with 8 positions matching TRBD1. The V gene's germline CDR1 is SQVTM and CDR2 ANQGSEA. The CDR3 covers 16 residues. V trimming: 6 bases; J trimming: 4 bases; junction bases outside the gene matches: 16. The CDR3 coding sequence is TGCAGCGTCCAAAGAACTCAGGGGGCGACGGCCACTGAAGCTTTCTTT. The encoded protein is CSVQRTQGATATEAFF.

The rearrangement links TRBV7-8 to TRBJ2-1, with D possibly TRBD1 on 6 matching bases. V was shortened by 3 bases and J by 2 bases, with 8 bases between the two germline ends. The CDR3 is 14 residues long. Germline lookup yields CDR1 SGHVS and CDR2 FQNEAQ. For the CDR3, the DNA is TGTGCCAGCAGCTTCAAGGGGGCCTACAATGAGCAGTTCTTC. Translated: CASSFKGAYNEQFF.

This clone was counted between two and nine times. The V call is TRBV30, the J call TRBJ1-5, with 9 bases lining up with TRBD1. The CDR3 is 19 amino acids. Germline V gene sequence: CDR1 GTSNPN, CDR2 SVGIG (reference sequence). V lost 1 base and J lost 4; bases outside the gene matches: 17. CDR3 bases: TGTGCCTGGAGTGAATTCAGGACAGGGGCTGTAATTGGGAATCAGCCCCAGCATTTT. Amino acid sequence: CAWSEFRTGAVIGNQPQHF.

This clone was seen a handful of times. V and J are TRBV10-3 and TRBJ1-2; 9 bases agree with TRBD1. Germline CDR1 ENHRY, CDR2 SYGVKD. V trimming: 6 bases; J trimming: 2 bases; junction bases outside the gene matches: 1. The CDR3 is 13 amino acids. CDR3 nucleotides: TGTGCCATCAGAGGGACAGGGAACTATGGCTACACCTTC. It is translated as CAIRGTGNYGYTF.

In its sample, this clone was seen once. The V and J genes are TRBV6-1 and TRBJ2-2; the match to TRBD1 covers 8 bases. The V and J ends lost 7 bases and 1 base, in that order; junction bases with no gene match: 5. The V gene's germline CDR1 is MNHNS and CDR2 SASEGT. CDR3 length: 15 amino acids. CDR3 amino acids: CASTTGTGNTGELFF. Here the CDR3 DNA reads TGTGCCAGCACCACCGGGACAGGGAACACCGGGGAGCTGTTTTTT.

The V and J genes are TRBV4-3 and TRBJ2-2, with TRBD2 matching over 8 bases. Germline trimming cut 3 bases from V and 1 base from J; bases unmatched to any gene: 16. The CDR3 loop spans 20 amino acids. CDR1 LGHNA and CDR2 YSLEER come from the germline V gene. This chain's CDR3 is CASSHNLPGRVLRNTGELFF. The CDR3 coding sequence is TGCGCCAGCAGCCACAATCTCCCCGGGAGGGTCTTAAGGAACACCGGGGAGCTGTTTTTT.

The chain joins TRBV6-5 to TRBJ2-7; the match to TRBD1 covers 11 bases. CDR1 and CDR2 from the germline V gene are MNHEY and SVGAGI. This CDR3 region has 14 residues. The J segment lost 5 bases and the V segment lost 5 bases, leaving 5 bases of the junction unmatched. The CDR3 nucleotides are TGTGCCAGCAGTCCGGACAGGGGGCGGAACGAGCAGTACTTC. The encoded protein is CASSPDRGRNEQYF.

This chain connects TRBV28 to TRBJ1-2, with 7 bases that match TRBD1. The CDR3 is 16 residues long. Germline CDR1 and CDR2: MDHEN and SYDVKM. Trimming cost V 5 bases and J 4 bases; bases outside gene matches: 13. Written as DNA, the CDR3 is TGTGCCAGCAGTCCACAGACAGGGCTAAGGAGCTATGGCTACACCTTC. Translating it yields CASSPQTGLRSYGYTF.

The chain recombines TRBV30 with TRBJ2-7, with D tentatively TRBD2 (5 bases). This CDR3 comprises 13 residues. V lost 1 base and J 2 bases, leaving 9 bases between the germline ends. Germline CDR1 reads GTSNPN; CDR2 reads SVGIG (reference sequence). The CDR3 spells CAWSERATYEQYF. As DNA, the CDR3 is TGTGCCTGGAGTGAGAGGGCAACCTACGAGCAGTACTTC.

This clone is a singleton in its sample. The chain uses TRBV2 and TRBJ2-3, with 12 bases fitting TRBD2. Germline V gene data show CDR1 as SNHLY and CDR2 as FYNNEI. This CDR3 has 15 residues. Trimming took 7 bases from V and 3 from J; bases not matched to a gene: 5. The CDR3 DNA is TGTGCCAGCAAACGACTAGCGGGAGTTACAGATACGCAGTATTTT. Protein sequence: CASKRLAGVTDTQYF.

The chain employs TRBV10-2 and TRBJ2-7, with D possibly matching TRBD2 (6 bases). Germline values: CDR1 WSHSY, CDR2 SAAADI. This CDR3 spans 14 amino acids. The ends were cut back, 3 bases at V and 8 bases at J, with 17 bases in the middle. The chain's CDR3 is CASSENAGSWKQYF. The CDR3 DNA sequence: TGCGCCAGCAGTGAAAACGCGGGGTCGTGGAAGCAGTACTTC.

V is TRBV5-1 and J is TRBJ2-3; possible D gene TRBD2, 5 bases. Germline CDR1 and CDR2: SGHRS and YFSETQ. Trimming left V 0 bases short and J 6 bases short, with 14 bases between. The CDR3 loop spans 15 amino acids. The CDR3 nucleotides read TGCGCCAGCAGCTTGGAGGGAGTTCACCCGGATACGCAGTATTTT. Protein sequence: CASSLEGVHPDTQYF.

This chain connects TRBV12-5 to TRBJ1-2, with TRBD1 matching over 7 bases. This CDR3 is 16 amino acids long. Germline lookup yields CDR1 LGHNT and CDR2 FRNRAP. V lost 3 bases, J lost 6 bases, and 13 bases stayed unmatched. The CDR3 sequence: CASGLFVLDRMHGYTF. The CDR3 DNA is TGTGCTAGTGGTTTATTCGTTTTGGACAGGATGCATGGCTACACCTTC. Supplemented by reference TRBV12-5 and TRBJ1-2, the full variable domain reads DARVTQTPRHKVTEMGQEVTMRCQPILGHNTVFWYRQTMMQGLELLAYFRNRAPLDDSGMPKDRFSAEMPDATLATLKIQPSEPRDSAVYFCASGLFVLDRMHGYTFGSGTRLTVV.

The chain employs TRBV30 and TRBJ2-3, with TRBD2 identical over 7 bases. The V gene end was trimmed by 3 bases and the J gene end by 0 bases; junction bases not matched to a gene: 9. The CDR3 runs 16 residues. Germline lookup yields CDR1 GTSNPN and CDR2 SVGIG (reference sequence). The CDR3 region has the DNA TGTGCCTGGAGGGTAGCGGGCCAGTATAGCACAGATACGCAGTATTTT. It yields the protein CAWRVAGQYSTDTQYF. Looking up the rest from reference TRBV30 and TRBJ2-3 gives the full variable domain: SQTIHQWPATLVQPVGSPLSLECTVEGTSNPNLYWYRQAAGRGLQLLFYSVGIGQISSEVPQNLSASRPQDRQFILSSKKLLLSDSGFYLCAWRVAGQYSTDTQYFGPGTRLTVL.

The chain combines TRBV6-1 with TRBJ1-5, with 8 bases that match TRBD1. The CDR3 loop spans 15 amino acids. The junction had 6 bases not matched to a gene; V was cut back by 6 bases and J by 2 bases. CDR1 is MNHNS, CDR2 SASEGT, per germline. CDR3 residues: CASSGGQVGNQPQHF. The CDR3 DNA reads TGTGCCAGCAGCGGGGGACAGGTCGGCAATCAGCCCCAGCATTTT.

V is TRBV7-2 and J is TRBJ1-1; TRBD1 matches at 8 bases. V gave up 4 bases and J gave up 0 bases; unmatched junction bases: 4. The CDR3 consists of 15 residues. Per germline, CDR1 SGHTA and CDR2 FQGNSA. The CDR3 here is CASSSSQGVNTEAFF. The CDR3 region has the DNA TGTGCCAGCAGCTCGTCACAGGGGGTGAACACTGAAGCTTTCTTT.

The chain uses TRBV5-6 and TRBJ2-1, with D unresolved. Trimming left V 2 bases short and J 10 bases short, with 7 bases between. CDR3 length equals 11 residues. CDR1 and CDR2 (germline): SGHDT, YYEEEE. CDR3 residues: CASSFGGEQFF. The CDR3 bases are TGTGCCAGCAGCTTTGGTGGCGAGCAGTTCTTC.

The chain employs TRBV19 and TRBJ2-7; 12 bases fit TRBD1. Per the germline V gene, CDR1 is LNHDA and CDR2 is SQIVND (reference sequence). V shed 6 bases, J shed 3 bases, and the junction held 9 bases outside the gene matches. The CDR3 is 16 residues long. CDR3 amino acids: CASRVTGTGGGYEQYF. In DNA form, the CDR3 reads TGTGCCAGTAGGGTAACCGGGACAGGGGGCGGCTACGAGCAGTACTTC.

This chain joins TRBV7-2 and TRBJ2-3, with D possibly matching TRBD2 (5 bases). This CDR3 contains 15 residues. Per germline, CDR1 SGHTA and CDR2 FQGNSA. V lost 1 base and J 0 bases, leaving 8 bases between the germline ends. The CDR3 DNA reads TGTGCCAGCAGCTTAGATGGCGGGAGCACAGATACGCAGTATTTT. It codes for CASSLDGGSTDTQYF.

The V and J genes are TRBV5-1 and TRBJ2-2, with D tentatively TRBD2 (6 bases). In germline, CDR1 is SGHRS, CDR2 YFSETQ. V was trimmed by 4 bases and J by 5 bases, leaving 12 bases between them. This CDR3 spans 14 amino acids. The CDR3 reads CASSLRGLTGELFF. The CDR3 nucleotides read TGCGCCAGCAGCCTTCGGGGGTTAACCGGGGAGCTGTTTTTT.

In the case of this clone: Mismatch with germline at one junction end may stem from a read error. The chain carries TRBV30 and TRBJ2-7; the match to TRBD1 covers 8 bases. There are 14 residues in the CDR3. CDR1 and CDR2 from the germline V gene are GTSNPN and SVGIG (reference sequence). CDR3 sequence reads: CAWSIFGTGLRGNF. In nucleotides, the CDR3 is TGTGCCTGGAGTATCTTCGGGACAGGCTTGAGGGGAAACTTC.

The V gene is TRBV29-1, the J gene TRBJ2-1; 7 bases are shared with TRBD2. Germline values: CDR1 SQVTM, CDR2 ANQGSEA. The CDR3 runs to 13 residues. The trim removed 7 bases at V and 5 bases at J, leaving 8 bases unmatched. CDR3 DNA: TGCAGCGCCCGGACTAGTTTAAACAATGAGCAGTTCTTC. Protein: CSARTSLNNEQFF.

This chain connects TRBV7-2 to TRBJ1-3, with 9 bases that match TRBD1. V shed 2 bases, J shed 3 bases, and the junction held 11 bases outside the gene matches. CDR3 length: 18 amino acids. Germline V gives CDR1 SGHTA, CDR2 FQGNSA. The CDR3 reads CASSLRGPGQGYGNTIYF. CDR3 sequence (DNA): TGTGCCAGCAGCTTAAGAGGCCCAGGACAGGGGTATGGAAACACCATATATTTT.

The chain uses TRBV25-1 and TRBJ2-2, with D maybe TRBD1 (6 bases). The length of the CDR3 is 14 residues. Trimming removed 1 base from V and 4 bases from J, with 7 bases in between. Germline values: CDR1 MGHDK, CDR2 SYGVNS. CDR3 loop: CASSELQGTGELFF. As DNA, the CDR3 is TGTGCCAGCAGTGAATTACAGGGCACCGGGGAGCTGTTTTTT.

As DNA, the CDR3 is TGTGCCAGCTCTACCCGAGGGAGGGCGGAAGCTTTCTTT. Its translation: CASSTRGRAEAFF. The gene calls are TRBV28 and TRBJ1-1; D is ambiguous. V gave up 8 bases and J gave up 8 bases, with 18 bases separating them. The germline V gene has CDR1 MDHEN and CDR2 SYDVKM. The CDR3 has 13 residues. The complete variable domain, with remaining parts taken from reference TRBV28 and TRBJ1-1, reads DVKVTQSSRYLVKRTGEKVFLECVQDMDHENMFWYRQDPGLGLRLIYFSYDVKMKEKGDIPEGYSVSREKKERFSLILESASTNQTSMYLCASSTRGRAEAFFGQGTRLTVV.

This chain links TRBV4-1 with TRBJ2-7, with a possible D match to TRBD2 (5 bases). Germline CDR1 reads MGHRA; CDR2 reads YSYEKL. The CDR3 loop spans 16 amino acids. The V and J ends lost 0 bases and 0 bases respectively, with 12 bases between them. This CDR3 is CASSQEPSQSSYEQYF. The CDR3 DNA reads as TGCGCCAGCAGCCAAGAGCCTAGCCAGAGCTCCTACGAGCAGTACTTC.

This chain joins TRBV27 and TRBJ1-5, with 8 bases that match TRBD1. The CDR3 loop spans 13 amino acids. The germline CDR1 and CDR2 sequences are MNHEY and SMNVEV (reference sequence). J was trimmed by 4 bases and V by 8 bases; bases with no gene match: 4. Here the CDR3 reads CASSGQGNQPQHF. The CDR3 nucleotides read TGTGCCAGCTCTGGACAGGGAAATCAGCCCCAGCATTTT.

CDR3: CAISGLAGTTKYNEQFF. DNA for the CDR3: TGTGCCATCTCAGGACTAGCGGGGACTACTAAATACAATGAGCAGTTCTTC. The chain combines TRBV10-3 with TRBJ2-1; 12 bases map to TRBD2. Losses at the gene ends were 8 bases for V and 4 bases for J; bases not matched to a gene: 12. Germline CDR1 reads ENHRY; CDR2 reads SYGVKD. The CDR3 covers 17 residues.